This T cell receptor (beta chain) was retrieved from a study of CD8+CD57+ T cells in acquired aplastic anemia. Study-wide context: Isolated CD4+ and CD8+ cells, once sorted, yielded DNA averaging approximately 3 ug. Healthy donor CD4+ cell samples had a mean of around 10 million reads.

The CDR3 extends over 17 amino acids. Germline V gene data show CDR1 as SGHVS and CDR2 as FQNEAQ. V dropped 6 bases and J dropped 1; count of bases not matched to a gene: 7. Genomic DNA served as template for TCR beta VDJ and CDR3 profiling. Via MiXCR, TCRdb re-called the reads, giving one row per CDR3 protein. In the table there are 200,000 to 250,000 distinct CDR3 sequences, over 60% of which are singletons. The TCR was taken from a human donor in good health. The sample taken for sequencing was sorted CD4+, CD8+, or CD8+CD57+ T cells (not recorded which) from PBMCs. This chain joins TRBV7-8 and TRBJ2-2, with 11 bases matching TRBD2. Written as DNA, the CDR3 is TGTGCCAGCAGTCCTATTACTAGCGGGAGGAACACCGGGGAGCTGTTTTTT. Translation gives CASSPITSGRNTGELFF.